This T cell receptor (beta chain) was identified during a study of Tregs in tolerant kidney transplant recipients. Thawed PBMCs were FACS-sorted into unstimulated CD4+CD25+CD127- regulatory T cells, CD4+CD25- non-regulatory cells, CD4 and CD8 cells. To note about this clone: Its cognate antigen is unknown.

Whole-study findings and limits: Some patients' samples used different primers over time, so nucleotide sequences weren't comparable.

Here immunoSEQ multiplex PCR was the method, and the copy in TCRdb shows in-frame clones only, minus some. The table shows about 73,000 clones, with roughly 90% occurring only once. V lost 1 base and J lost 0, with 8 bases in between. CDR3 size: 16 residues. Germline V lookup: CDR1 SGHTS, CDR2 YDEGEE. The chain couples TRBV5-8 to TRBJ2-6; D is ambiguous. Sequencing was performed on Tregs from blood, taken before the transplant. This clonotype was sampled from a human donor who received a combined kidney and bone marrow transplant. The CDR3 region is CASSLFWGSGANVLTF. In nucleotides, the CDR3 is TGTGCCAGCAGCTTGTTTTGGGGCTCTGGGGCCAACGTCCTGACTTTC.